The entry that follows covers one T cell receptor (beta chain) sequence. An end of the junction does not agree with germline; a read error may underlie this. The sample originates from a study of blood T cells in healthy people across ages. Through a sample-barcoded 5' primer and a J-beta primer mix, a second PCR was run for about 6 to 12 cycles. TCRdb passed the 5' RACE reads through MiXCR, listing each CDR3 protein once. In the table there are 650,000 to 950,000 distinct CDR3 sequences, around 45% of which are singletons. Germline CDR1 and CDR2: DFQATT and SNEGSKA (reference sequence). The CDR3 runs to 13 residues.

The clonotype was recovered from a man aged 60 to 75 in good health. The sequenced sample was blood. The chain is built from TRBV20-1 and TRBJ1-5; tentative D call: TRBD1 (6 bases). CDR3 nucleotide sequence: TGTGGTGGTCGGGGGGCCTTCAATCAGCCCCAGCATTTT. It translates to CGGRGAFNQPQHF.